The source of this T cell receptor beta chain is a study of blood T cell repertoires in COVID-19. Overall study: Researchers got acute and convalescent COVID-19 samples from the United States, Italy and Spain.

As originally analysed: Scientists estimated how many nucleated cells there were by amplifying reference gene primers. Here immunoSEQ multiplex PCR was the method, and the copy in TCRdb shows in-frame clones only, minus some. The DNA gave D and trimming, while V, J and clone size come from that table. In the table there are 95,000 to 150,000 clones, about nine tenths of which are singletons. Germline assignment: CDR1 SGHRS and CDR2 YFSETQ. With 3 bases removed from V and 0 bases from J, the gap between germline ends came to 13 bases. There are 16 residues in the CDR3. The chain links TRBV5-1 to TRBJ2-1; the D gene is possibly TRBD2 (6 bases). Sequencing used peripheral blood. This sequence was found in a middle-aged man with acute or convalescent COVID-19. CDR3 loop: CASSSAGLSSYNEQFF. As DNA, the CDR3 is TGCGCCAGCAGCTCAGCGGGCCTAAGCTCCTACAATGAGCAGTTCTTC.